The sequence of this T cell receptor beta chain was determined in a study of cytomegalovirus exposure and HLA in healthy donors. Study-wide findings and caveats: CMV serostatus was the only immune exposure information that was available. Being productive about 90% or about 30% of the time was typical of most TCR beta V segments in an earlier analysis.

Primers: 60 Vbeta forward and 13 Jbeta reverse. Assay used: immunoSEQ multiplex PCR; TCRdb lists only in-frame clones, some missing. The profile shows over 150,000 clones, approximately 79% of them singletons. Per the germline V gene, CDR1 is SGHVS and CDR2 is FNYEAQ. The CDR3 has 17 residues. Trimming removed 1 base from V and 3 bases from J; junction bases left unmatched: 8. Remarks on this clone: Its antigen is not identified.

The sequencing sample was made of PBMCs. The V call is TRBV7-6, the J call TRBJ2-7; the match to TRBD1 covers 11 bases. This clonotype was sampled from a man aged 40-50 years in good health and CMV-seronegative. CDR3 sequence reads: CASSLVQPGQGGYEQYF. Written as DNA, the CDR3 is TGTGCCAGCAGCTTAGTGCAACCGGGACAGGGGGGCTACGAGCAGTACTTC. Based on the CDR3 plus reference TRBV7-6 and TRBJ2-7, the full variable domain is GAGVSQSPRYKVTKRGQDVALRCDPISGHVSLYWYRQALGQGPEFLTYFNYEAQQDKSGLPNDRFSAERPEGSISTLTIQRTEQRDSAMYRCASSLVQPGQGGYEQYFGPGTRLTVT.